One and the same sample provided the 28 T cell receptor beta chains below, sequenced in a study of blood T cell repertoires in COVID-19. Only in-frame clones appear in the TCRdb table, and some are missing; sequencing was by immunoSEQ multiplex PCR. Of 250,000 or so clones listed, approximately 86% are singletons. Source material: PBMCs or T cells enriched from blood (not recorded which). The receptors shown here come from a woman under 30 who had recovered from COVID-19.

The rearrangement links TRBV6-6 to TRBJ1-2; D is unclear. The V and J ends lost 6 bases and 2 bases respectively, with 13 bases between them. CDR1 is MNHNY and CDR2 is SVGAGI in the germline V gene (reference sequence). CDR3 length: 14 amino acids. CDR3 coding DNA: TGTGCCAGCAGAGGTGGTCAGGCCAACTATGGCTACACCTTC. Translated: CASRGGQANYGYTF.

CDR3 DNA: TGTGCCAGCAGTTACCCCAATTACGAGCAGTACTTC. Translation: CASSYPNYEQYF. This chain links TRBV6-5 with TRBJ2-7; D is unclear. Trimming took 2 bases from V and 4 from J, leaving 6 bases between them. CDR3 size: 12 residues. CDR1 and CDR2 (germline): MNHEY, SVGAGI.

Concerning this clone itself: Germline and junction disagree at one end, which may indicate a read error. The rearrangement joins TRBV12-3 or TRBV12-4 to TRBJ2-7; D is perhaps TRBD1 (6 bases). The CDR3 runs 13 residues. The CDR3, as DNA: TGTGCCAGCAGTTTAGCCCAACAGGGTCCCATATTCTTC. Translation gives CASSLAQQGPIFF.

The count of this clone is one. This rearrangement joins TRBV6-2 or TRBV6-3 to TRBJ1-6, with 7 bases fitting TRBD1. The V and J ends lost 4 bases and 7 bases, in that order; junction bases with no gene match: 4. The CDR3 is made up of 14 amino acids. Germline V gene data show CDR1 as MNHEY and CDR2 as SVGEGT. The CDR3 spells CASSSYRGNSPLHF. Written as DNA, the CDR3 is TGTGCCAGCAGTTCGTACAGGGGAAATTCACCCCTCCACTTT.

V gene TRBV5-1 combines with J gene TRBJ1-1; 9 bases align to TRBD1. The CDR3 is 13 residues long. Trimming cost V 2 bases and J 8 bases; bases outside gene matches: 4. Germline V CDR1 and CDR2: SGHRS, YFSETQ. DNA of the CDR3: TGCGCCAGCAGCTTAGGACAGGGGAGAGAAGCTTTCTTT. Its translation is CASSLGQGREAFF.

The chain uses TRBV29-1 and TRBJ1-2; no clear D gene. CDR1 is SQVTM and CDR2 is ANQGSEA in the germline V gene. The V end was cut by 3 bases, the J end by 1 base, with 6 bases between. The CDR3 runs to 12 residues. The CDR3 here is CSVDSVNYGYTF. CDR3 sequence (DNA): TGCAGCGTTGATTCGGTTAACTATGGCTACACCTTC.

This chain joins TRBV15 and TRBJ1-2; D is unclear. Trimming shortened V by 4 bases and J by 3 bases, and 15 bases separated the two germline ends. The V gene's germline CDR1 is LNHNV and CDR2 YYDKDF (reference sequence). CDR3 size: 15 residues. CDR3 in DNA: TGTGCCACCAGCAAGCCCCTGGCAGCGCACTATGGCTACACCTTC. Its protein product is CATSKPLAAHYGYTF.

The rearrangement links TRBV3-1 (or the pseudogene TRBV3-2) to TRBJ2-7; 9 bases agree with TRBD2. Losses at the gene ends were 0 bases for V and 0 bases for J; bases not matched to a gene: 15. CDR3 length: 20 residues. The germline V gene has CDR1 LGHDT and CDR2 YNNKEL (reference sequence). The chain's CDR3 is CASSQDGDSGGRAPSYEQYF. Here the CDR3 DNA reads TGTGCCAGCAGCCAAGATGGGGACTCGGGCGGGAGGGCCCCCTCCTACGAGCAGTACTTC.

This chain joins TRBV11-2 and TRBJ1-1, with a tentative D call TRBD1 (5 bases). Germline V lookup: CDR1 SGHAT, CDR2 FQNNGV. Trimming removed 10 bases at V and 0 bases at J, with 12 bases between. This CDR3 comprises 13 residues. CDR3 nucleotides: TGTGCCACAGTGGACAAAATGAACACTGAAGCTTTCTTT. It codes for CATVDKMNTEAFF.

This chain joins TRBV7-3 and TRBJ2-1; D unclear. Germline CDR1 is SGHTA and CDR2 is FQGTGA. V was cut by 0 bases and J by 0 bases, with 6 bases left in between. The CDR3 sequence is 15 residues long. CDR3 nucleotide sequence: TGTGCCAGCAGCTTAACGCAGGACTCCTACAATGAGCAGTTCTTC. This codes for CASSLTQDSYNEQFF.

The chain uses TRBV30 and TRBJ2-7; maybe TRBD1 (6 bases). CDR1 GTSNPN and CDR2 SVGIG come from the germline V gene (reference sequence). V was pared by 3 bases and J by 4 bases, with 13 bases between. CDR3 size: 13 residues. CDR3 amino acids: CAWRAGTQYEQYF. In DNA, the CDR3 is TGTGCCTGGAGAGCCGGGACACAGTACGAGCAGTACTTC. Using reference TRBV30 and TRBJ2-7 for the parts outside the CDR3, the full variable domain is SQTIHQWPATLVQPVGSPLSLECTVEGTSNPNLYWYRQAAGRGLQLLFYSVGIGQISSEVPQNLSASRPQDRQFILSSKKLLLSDSGFYLCAWRAGTQYEQYFGPGTRLTVT.

The rearrangement links TRBV2 to TRBJ1-2, with D maybe TRBD1 (6 bases). Trimming removed 3 bases from V and 3 bases from J, with 8 bases in between. The CDR3 consists of 13 residues. Germline V gene data show CDR1 as SNHLY and CDR2 as FYNNEI. This CDR3 is CASSEQGYYGYTF. As DNA, the CDR3 is TGTGCCAGCAGTGAGCAGGGGTACTATGGCTACACCTTC.

This clone occurred a few times. The chain recombines TRBV11-2 with TRBJ1-2, with a possible D match to TRBD1 (6 bases). Germline assignment: CDR1 SGHAT and CDR2 FQNNGV. The ends were cut back, 5 bases at V and 5 bases at J, with 12 bases in the middle. The CDR3 sequence is 13 residues long. As DNA, the CDR3 is TGTGCCAGCAGCCGGGGACAAATTTATGGCTACACCTTC. Translating gives CASSRGQIYGYTF.

This chain links TRBV6-2 or TRBV6-3 with TRBJ2-6; no clear D gene. The CDR3 is made up of 16 amino acids. Trimming left V 0 bases short and J 1 base short, with 7 bases between. Germline CDR1 and CDR2: MNHEY and SVGEGT. CDR3 nucleotides: TGTGCCAGCAGTTACTCGAGGCTTTCTGGGGCCAACGTCCTGACTTTC. This sequence encodes CASSYSRLSGANVLTF.

This chain uses TRBV7-3 with TRBJ2-2, with 14 nucleotides matching TRBD2. This CDR3 spans 16 amino acids. Per the germline V gene, CDR1 is SGHTA and CDR2 is FQGTGA. The ends lost 3 bases at V and 6 bases at J; junction bases unmatched: 3. The CDR3 here is CASSLGLAGAAGELFF. As DNA, the CDR3 is TGTGCCAGCAGCTTGGGACTAGCGGGAGCGGCCGGGGAGCTGTTTTTT. Full variable domain (missing parts from reference TRBV7-3 and TRBJ2-2): GAGVSQTPSNKVTEKGKYVELRCDPISGHTALYWYRQSLGQGPEFLIYFQGTGAADDSGLPNDRFFAVRPEGSVSTLKIQRTERGDSAVYLCASSLGLAGAAGELFFGEGSRLTVL.

The V and J genes are TRBV3-1 (or the pseudogene TRBV3-2) and TRBJ2-1; 11 positions agree with TRBD2. V lost 1 base, J lost 7 bases, and 9 bases stayed unmatched. The CDR3 contains 17 residues. CDR1 and CDR2 (germline): LGHDT, YNNKEL (reference sequence). The CDR3 DNA is TGTGCCAGCAGCCAAGCACTAGCGGGAGCCCCCCCTAATGAGCAGTTCTTC. This translates into CASSQALAGAPPNEQFF.

This sequence joins TRBV6-2 or TRBV6-3 and TRBJ2-7; D gene ambiguous. V lost 2 bases to trimming and J lost 9 bases, with 14 bases between them. In germline, CDR1 is MNHEY, CDR2 SVGEGT. CDR3 length: 13 residues. CDR3 nucleotide sequence: TGTGCCAGCAGTTACGAGGCACCACGTCCGCAGTACTTC. The encoded protein is CASSYEAPRPQYF.

Details on this clone: This same CDR3 is encoded by further DNA sequences in the sample. The chain couples TRBV20-1 to TRBJ2-1, with TRBD2 identical over 7 bases. Germline CDR1 is DFQATT and CDR2 is SNEGSKA (reference sequence). With V trimmed by 3 bases and J by 3 bases, 8 bases remained unmatched. The CDR3 loop spans 15 amino acids. The CDR3 is CSASGPGLYYNEQFF. The CDR3 bases are TGCAGTGCTAGTGGACCGGGACTATACTACAATGAGCAGTTCTTC.

The chain links TRBV5-4 to TRBJ2-5, with 13 bases fitting TRBD2. Germline CDR1 reads SGHNT; CDR2 reads YYREEE (reference sequence). With 4 bases clipped from V and 4 bases from J, the junction kept 7 bases outside the gene matches. The CDR3 length is 16 residues. CDR3 coding DNA: TGTGCCAGCAGCCCCACTAGCGGGGGGGCCTTAGAGACCCAGTACTTC. Translated: CASSPTSGGALETQYF. Full variable domain (missing parts from reference TRBV5-4 and TRBJ2-5): ETGVTQSPTHLIKTRGQQVTLRCSSQSGHNTVSWYQQALGQGPQFIFQYYREEENGRGNFPPRFSGLQFPNYSSELNVNALELDDSALYLCASSPTSGGALETQYFGPGTRLLVL.

The V gene is TRBV19, the J gene TRBJ1-2, with 7 nucleotides matching TRBD1. The CDR3 runs to 14 residues. The V and J ends lost 4 bases and 4 bases, in that order; junction bases with no gene match: 6. Germline assignment: CDR1 LNHDA and CDR2 SQIVND (reference sequence). The CDR3 reads CASSTQGTVYGYTF. As DNA, the CDR3 is TGTGCCAGTAGTACCCAAGGGACAGTCTATGGCTACACCTTC.

This chain joins TRBV6-2 or TRBV6-3 and TRBJ2-1; D is uncertain. CDR1 MNHEY and CDR2 SVGEGT come from the germline V gene. With 5 bases removed from V and 10 bases from J, the gap between germline ends came to 15 bases. This CDR3 region has 13 residues. The CDR3 loop reads CASSKWMGEEQFF. The DNA of the CDR3 is TGTGCCAGCAGTAAGTGGATGGGCGAGGAGCAGTTCTTC.

V usage is TRBV10-1 and J usage is TRBJ2-3; 8 bases fit TRBD2. The CDR3 runs 15 residues. The junction had 7 bases not matched to a gene; V was cut back by 4 bases and J by 4 bases. Germline V gene data show CDR1 as WNHNN and CDR2 as SYGVQD (reference sequence). The CDR3 loop reads CASSGGAGGPDTQYF. The CDR3 DNA follows: TGCGCCAGCAGTGGCGGCGCGGGGGGACCAGATACGCAGTATTTT.

This clone showed up just a few times. J is TRBJ2-7 and V is TRBV7-2, with 8 bases fitting TRBD2. Unmatched junction bases numbered 7, after V lost 1 base and J lost 5 bases. The germline CDR1 and CDR2 sequences are SGHTA and FQGNSA. This CDR3 contains 15 residues. The CDR3 region is CASSLDGGLVDEQYF. The CDR3 region has the DNA TGTGCCAGCAGCTTAGATGGGGGACTAGTTGACGAGCAGTACTTC.

In its sample, this clone was seen once. V and J are TRBV9 and TRBJ1-2; D is possibly TRBD1 (6 bases). The V gene's germline CDR1 is SGDLS and CDR2 YYNGEE. The CDR3 is 15 residues long. V was cut by 3 bases and J by 8 bases, with 20 bases left in between. The CDR3 region has the DNA TGTGCCAGCAGCGCCCAGGGGTGGGATTCGGGCGGCTACACCTTC. Amino acids: CASSAQGWDSGGYTF.

This rearrangement joins TRBV28 to TRBJ1-3; 7 positions agree with TRBD1. Germline V gives CDR1 MDHEN, CDR2 SYDVKM. Trimming removed 3 bases from V and 2 bases from J; junction bases left unmatched: 4. CDR3 length equals 15 residues. The CDR3 DNA sequence: TGTGCCAGCAGTTTCACAGGGGTGACTGGAAACACCATATATTTT. Protein product: CASSFTGVTGNTIYF. Looking up the rest from reference TRBV28 and TRBJ1-3 gives the full variable domain: DVKVTQSSRYLVKRTGEKVFLECVQDMDHENMFWYRQDPGLGLRLIYFSYDVKMKEKGDIPEGYSVSREKKERFSLILESASTNQTSMYLCASSFTGVTGNTIYFGEGSWLTVV.

This clone was observed once. V and J are TRBV12-3 or TRBV12-4 and TRBJ1-1; weak D call: TRBD1 (6 bases). The ends were cut back, 5 bases at V and 6 bases at J, with 13 bases in the middle. The CDR3 runs 13 residues. Written as DNA, the CDR3 is TGTGCCAGCAGTGATCAAGGGGGAGCTGAAGCTTTCTTT. It specifies CASSDQGGAEAFF.

The V call is TRBV9, the J call TRBJ1-1; D not resolved. Per the germline V gene, CDR1 is SGDLS and CDR2 is YYNGEE. V shed 6 bases and J shed 4 bases, with 16 bases lying between them. This CDR3 is built from 14 residues. The CDR3 DNA reads as TGTGCCAGCACCAACCATCCCGGTGGCACTGAAGCTTTCTTT. Translating gives CASTNHPGGTEAFF.

The V and J genes are TRBV28 and TRBJ1-2, with D possibly matching TRBD1 (6 bases). Trimming cost V 7 bases and J 4 bases, with 19 bases left between them. This CDR3 has 15 residues. From germline, CDR1 is MDHEN and CDR2 SYDVKM. CDR3 coding DNA: TGTGCCAGCATTGGGGGGGGCCCACTTTCCTATGGCTACACCTTC. Its translation is CASIGGGPLSYGYTF.